This T cell receptor (beta chain) was retrieved from a study of blood T cell repertoires in COVID-19. Per the original methods: How many nucleated cells were present was estimated from reference gene primer amplification. This table comes from immunoSEQ multiplex PCR, and its TCRdb copy is limited to in-frame clones, with some not included. V and J calls plus clone size are reproduced from that table; the DNA served to infer D and trimming. The data show tens of thousands of clones, about 80% seen once. This clone has a single count. CDR1 SGHDT and CDR2 YYEEEE come from the germline V gene. V was cut by 1 base and J by 12 bases, with 14 bases left in between. The CDR3 contains 12 residues.

V gene TRBV5-6 combines with J gene TRBJ2-7, with a tentative D call TRBD1 (6 bases). The sample consisted of peripheral blood. The TCR originated in a man aged 55 to 70 with acute or convalescent COVID-19. The CDR3 sequence: CASSLNRRGGYF. The CDR3 DNA is TGTGCCAGCAGCTTGAACAGGCGAGGGGGGTACTTC.